A selection of T cell receptor beta chains follows, all from one sample in a study of T cells in Graves' hyperthyroidism and ophthalmopathy. TCRdb fed the multiplex PCR reads into MiXCR, producing one record per CDR3 protein. There are about 180,000 distinct CDR3 sequences in the sample; approximately 15% occur only once, and approximately 28% lies in the top ten. Source material: blood. These receptor sequences come from a woman between 50 and 59 years old with Graves' hyperthyroidism. Each CDR3 is given with its conserved first and last residue. The D gene is left open where the match is weak. A row's size may be missing; if present it is once, few, many or a size class.

many	TRBJ2-7	TRBV9	-	TGTGCCAGCAGCGTAGGCGGGCAAGGAGGTTACGAGCAGTACTTC	CASSVGGQGGYEQYF
many	TRBJ1-1	TRBV18	-	TGTGCCAGCTCACCGGACAGACGGGGGACTGAAGCTTTCTTT	CASSPDRRGTEAFF
-	TRBJ2-5	TRBV6-2/TRBV6-3	TRBD2	TGTGCCAGCAAGCCGCCGGGACTAGTGGGGCCCGAAACCCAGTACTTC	CASKPPGLVGPETQYF
many	TRBJ1-1	TRBV10-3	-	TGTGCCATCAGTGAGTCAGGGGGGATTAACTTGAACACTGAAGCTTTCTTT	CAISESGGINLNTEAFF
many	TRBJ1-5	TRBV4-3	-	TGCGCCAGCAGCCAAGATGGCAATCAGCCCCAGCATTTT	CASSQDGNQPQHF
many	TRBJ2-7	TRBV18	TRBD1	TGTGCCAGCTCACCACCGGGACAGAGCACAACCTACGAGCAGTACTTC	CASSPPGQSTTYEQYF
many	TRBJ2-1	TRBV6-1	-	TGTGCCAGCAGTTCGAGTGAGCAGTTCTTC	CASSSSEQFF
many	TRBJ1-2	TRBV28	-	TGTGCCAGCAGACCTGACAGAGCGGGGGGCTACACCTTC	CASRPDRAGGYTF
many	TRBJ2-1	TRBV7-8	-	TGTGCCAGCAGCCCCCGCAATGAGCAGTTCTTC	CASSPRNEQFF
many	TRBJ2-5	TRBV7-2	-	TGTGCCAGCAGCTTAGTTAGCGTTGAGACCCAGTACTTC	CASSLVSVETQYF
many	TRBJ1-2	TRBV5-5	-	TGTGCCAGCAGCCTGAGAGCGGGACCTCGGGAGTATGGCTACACCTTC	CASSLRAGPREYGYTF
many	TRBJ1-6	TRBV6-1	TRBD1	TGTGCCAGCAGTGAAAGACCAGGGGGCTATAATTCACCCCTCCACTTT	CASSERPGGYNSPLHF
many	TRBJ1-6	TRBV12-3/TRBV12-4	-	TGTGCCAGCAGCACTCGGACAGATAATTCACCCCTCCACTTT	CASSTRTDNSPLHF
few	TRBJ1-5	TRBV3-1	-	TGTGCCAGCAGCCAAGGAGGTATAAGCAATCAGCCCCAGCATTTT	CASSQGGISNQPQHF
many	TRBJ1-4	TRBV2	TRBD1	TGTGCCAGCAAGTACGAGGGACAGGGTTCTCATGAAAAACTGTTTTTT	CASKYEGQGSHEKLFF
few	TRBJ1-4	TRBV4-1	TRBD1	TGCGCCAGCAGCCAAGGGACAGGGTGGAATGAAAAACTGTTTTTT	CASSQGTGWNEKLFF
many	TRBJ1-2	TRBV7-9	TRBD1	TGTGCCAGCAGCTTAGACGCGAGGGGGCGCGGTGGCTACACCTTC	CASSLDARGRGGYTF
few	TRBJ2-5	TRBV6-1	-	TGTGCCAGCAGTTATGGACTCGCCCAAGAGACCCAGTACTTC	CASSYGLAQETQYF
-	TRBJ1-1	TRBV5-1	TRBD1	TGCGCCAGCAGTCAGACAGGGCTGATTACTGAAGCTTTCTTT	CASSQTGLITEAFF
-	TRBJ2-1	TRBV25-1	TRBD2	TGTGCCAGCCAGACTAGCGGGGGCCCTGGGAATGAGCAGTTCTTC	CASQTSGGPGNEQFF
many	TRBJ2-2	TRBV6-1	-	TGTGCCAGCAGTCCGGGACTCAACACCGGGGAGCTGTTTTTT	CASSPGLNTGELFF
-	TRBJ1-1	TRBV2	-	TGTGCCAGCAGGTCTGTGCGGAAGGACACTGAAGCTTTCTTT	CASRSVRKDTEAFF
-	TRBJ2-1	TRBV19	TRBD2	TGTGCCAGTAGTAAGGTCCCTAGCGGGGGGAATGAGCAGTTCTTC	CASSKVPSGGNEQFF
many	TRBJ1-2	TRBV28	-	TGTGCCAGCAGGGGGGAGTCTGACTATGGCTACACCTTC	CASRGESDYGYTF
many	TRBJ1-4	TRBV19	TRBD1	TGTGCCAGTAAGAGGACAGGGGAGGGCACCTATGAAAAACTGTTTTTT	CASKRTGEGTYEKLFF
many	TRBJ2-1	TRBV7-9	TRBD2	TGTGCCAGCAGCTCCGGACTAGCGGGGGGTAGCTCCTACAATGAGCAGTTCTTC	CASSSGLAGGSSYNEQFF
once	TRBJ2-5	TRBV4-1	-	TGCGCCAGCAGCCAACAGTACAGATCGAAGACCCAGTACTTC	CASSQQYRSKTQYF
few	TRBJ2-7	TRBV4-1	-	TGCGCCAGCAGCCCACAGGGTTGGGGCTCCTACGAGCAGTACTTC	CASSPQGWGSYEQYF
-	TRBJ2-3	TRBV12-3/TRBV12-4	TRBD1	TGTGCCAGCAGTCGGGACAGGGGGCGGGATACGCAGTATTTT	CASSRDRGRDTQYF
many	TRBJ2-2	TRBV7-9	-	TGTGCCAGCAGCCACCGGGACCACCCCCGGGAGCTGTTTTTT	CASSHRDHPRELFF
-	TRBJ2-7	TRBV7-9	TRBD2	TGTGCCAGCATTTATGAAGCGGGGACTACCTACGAGCAGTACTTC	CASIYEAGTTYEQYF
many	TRBJ2-2	TRBV12-3/TRBV12-4	-	TGTGCCAGCAGTTCCCACAGGAACACCGGGGAGCTGTTTTTT	CASSSHRNTGELFF
many	TRBJ1-1	TRBV19	TRBD1	TGTGCCAGTAGAACAGGGGGCCCTAACACTGAAGCTTTCTTT	CASRTGGPNTEAFF
many	TRBJ1-6	TRBV7-9	-	TGTGCCAGCAGCTCCCTCCGGGGGAGAAATTCACCCCTCCACTTT	CASSSLRGRNSPLHF
-	TRBJ2-3	TRBV20-1	-	TGCAGTGCCCTCCGTGGGGGGGGGCGCGATACGCAGTATTTT	CSALRGGGRDTQYF
-	TRBJ1-2	TRBV5-6	-	TGTGCCAGCAGCTTGGATTATAACTATGGCTACACCTTC	CASSLDYNYGYTF
many	TRBJ1-5	TRBV29-1	-	TGCAGCGTTGAAGTACCGAATCAGCCCCAGCATTTT	CSVEVPNQPQHF
many	TRBJ2-7	TRBV18	TRBD2	TGTGCCACCTCTCCATACAGCGGGGGAATCTACGAGCAGTACTTC	CATSPYSGGIYEQYF
many	TRBJ1-5	TRBV7-9	-	TGTGCCAGCAGCTTAGCCGCCCCAAATCAGCCCCAGCATTTT	CASSLAAPNQPQHF
many	TRBJ1-5	TRBV28	-	TGTGCCAGCAAGGGAGCTGCGCTGCCCCAGCATTTT	CASKGAALPQHF
many	TRBJ1-2	TRBV3-1	-	TGTGCCAGCAGCCCACGACAGACCAACTATGGCTACACCTTC	CASSPRQTNYGYTF
many	TRBJ1-2	TRBV6-1	-	TGTGCCAGCACCAACCCGGGGACAAAGGCTGCGGGCTACACCTTC	CASTNPGTKAAGYTF
many	TRBJ2-3	TRBV5-6	TRBD2	TGTGCCAGCAGCTGGGGTTCATGGACTAGCGGAAGCACAGATACGCAGTATTTT	CASSWGSWTSGSTDTQYF
many	TRBJ2-3	TRBV2	-	TGTGCCAGCAAGCGGCAGGGAACAGATACGCAGTATTTT	CASKRQGTDTQYF
-	TRBJ2-7	TRBV20-1	-	TGCAGTGCTAGGTCCCTGACAACAGCCTACGAGCAGTACTTC	CSARSLTTAYEQYF
many	TRBJ2-2	TRBV20-1	-	TGCAGTGCTAGAGAACAAAGGGCGGGCACCGGGGAGCTGTTTTTT	CSAREQRAGTGELFF
many	TRBJ2-4	TRBV20-1	TRBD2	TGCAGTGCTAGAAGGGGATTAGCGGGGACCAAAAACATTCAGTACTTC	CSARRGLAGTKNIQYF
many	TRBJ1-4	TRBV9	TRBD1	TGTGCCAGCAGCCCCCGGGGCGACAGGGTTCGGAATGAAAAACTGTTTTTT	CASSPRGDRVRNEKLFF
many	TRBJ2-3	TRBV6-1	TRBD1	TGTGCCAGCCGGGACAGTTCACCACCCGGCCCAGATACGCAGTATTTT	CASRDSSPPGPDTQYF
many	TRBJ2-1	TRBV5-1	TRBD1	TGCGCCAGCAGCTTAGTTGGGACAGGGATCTACAATGAGCAGTTCTTC	CASSLVGTGIYNEQFF
many	TRBJ1-6	TRBV28	-	TGTGCCAGCAACCTAGGACAGAGCTCCTATAATTCACCCCTCCACTTT	CASNLGQSSYNSPLHF
many	TRBJ2-5	TRBV7-3	TRBD2	TGTGCCAGCAGTCTTAGCGGGGGGGAAGAGACCCAGTACTTC	CASSLSGGEETQYF
many	TRBJ1-5	TRBV6-1	-	TGTGCCAGCAGTGACCCGGACAGAAATCAGCCCCAGCATTTT	CASSDPDRNQPQHF
few	TRBJ2-3	TRBV20-1	-	TGCAGTGCCCTCCCTCTGAGCACAGATACGCAGTATTTT	CSALPLSTDTQYF
few	TRBJ1-3	TRBV6-1	TRBD1	TGTGCCAGCAGTGAGAGAAGGACAGGGAGACCGTCCGGAAACACCATATATTTT	CASSERRTGRPSGNTIYF
many	TRBJ1-1	TRBV20-1	TRBD1	TGCAGTGCTCCGCCGGGACAGCAGAACACTGAAGCTTTCTTT	CSAPPGQQNTEAFF
many	TRBJ2-3	TRBV9	-	TGTGCCAGCAGCCCAAGCCTCGGAGCAGATACGCAGTATTTT	CASSPSLGADTQYF
many	TRBJ2-3	TRBV11-2	TRBD2	TGTGCCAGCAGCGAAGTCATAGCGGGGGAGGCAGATACGCAGTATTTT	CASSEVIAGEADTQYF
many	TRBJ2-6	TRBV20-1	-	TGCAGTGCGACTATGGCACGCAGGGCCAACGTCCTGACTTTC	CSATMARRANVLTF